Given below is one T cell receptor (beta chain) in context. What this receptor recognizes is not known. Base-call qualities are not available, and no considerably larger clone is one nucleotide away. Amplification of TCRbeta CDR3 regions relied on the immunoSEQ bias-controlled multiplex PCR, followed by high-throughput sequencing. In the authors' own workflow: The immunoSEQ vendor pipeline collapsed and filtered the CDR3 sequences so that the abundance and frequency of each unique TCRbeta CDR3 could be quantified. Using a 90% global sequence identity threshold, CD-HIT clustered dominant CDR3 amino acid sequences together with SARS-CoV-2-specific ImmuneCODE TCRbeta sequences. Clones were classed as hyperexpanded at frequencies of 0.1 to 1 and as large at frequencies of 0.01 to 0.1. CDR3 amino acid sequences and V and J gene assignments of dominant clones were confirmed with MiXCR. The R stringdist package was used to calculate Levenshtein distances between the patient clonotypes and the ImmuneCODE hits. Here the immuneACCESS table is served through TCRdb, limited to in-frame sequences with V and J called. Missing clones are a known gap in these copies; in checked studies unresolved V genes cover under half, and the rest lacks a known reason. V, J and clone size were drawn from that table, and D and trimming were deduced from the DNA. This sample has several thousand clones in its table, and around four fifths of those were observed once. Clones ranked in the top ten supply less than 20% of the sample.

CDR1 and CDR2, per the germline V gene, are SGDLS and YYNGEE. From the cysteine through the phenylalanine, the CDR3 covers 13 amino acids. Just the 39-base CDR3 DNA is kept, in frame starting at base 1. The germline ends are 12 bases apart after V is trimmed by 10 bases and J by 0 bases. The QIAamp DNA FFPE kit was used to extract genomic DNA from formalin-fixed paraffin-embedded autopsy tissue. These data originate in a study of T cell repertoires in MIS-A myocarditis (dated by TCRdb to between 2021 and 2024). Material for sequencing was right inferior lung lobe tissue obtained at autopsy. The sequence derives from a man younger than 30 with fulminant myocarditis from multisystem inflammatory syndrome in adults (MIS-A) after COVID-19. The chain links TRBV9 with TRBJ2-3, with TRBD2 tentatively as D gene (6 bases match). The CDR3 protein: CARPGTSTDTQYF. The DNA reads TGTGCCCGACCCGGGACTAGCACAGATACGCAGTATTTT.